The present T cell receptor beta chain was sequenced within a study of blood T cell repertoires in COVID-19. Study-level information: Some COVID-19 samples were acute and others convalescent; all came from the United States, Italy and Spain.

The CDR3 length is 11 residues. CDR1 and CDR2 (germline): SGHRS, YFSETQ. V dropped 6 bases and J dropped 3 bases, with 4 bases sitting between them. The method was immunoSEQ multiplex PCR; TCRdb's version includes in-frame clones alone and lacks a portion of them. The table shows about 120,000 clones, with more than 75% occurring only once. The chain is built from TRBV5-1 and TRBJ2-1, with D unclear. This TCR came from a human donor in a cohort sampled during active COVID-19. The specimen was peripheral blood. CDR3 in DNA: TGCGCCAGCACAGACTACAATGAGCAGTTCTTC. It codes for CASTDYNEQFF.